This T cell receptor (beta chain) was sequenced in a study of blood T cell repertoires in COVID-19 (dated by TCRdb to 2020 to 2022). In the study overall: The collaborator samples originated in the United States, Italy and Spain and spanned the acute and convalescent phases of COVID-19. The sample metadata nearly always contained a de-identified subject ID, COVID-19 status, age in years and sex. The samples were drawn from the first 160 participants of the ongoing ImmuneRACE study and from 1,254 subjects provided by 6 global collaborators. The dataset comprised deeply sampled blood TCRbeta repertoires from subjects exposed to, actively infected with, or recovered from COVID-19. The prospective study material was composed of cDNA or gDNA derived from T cells, B-cell-depleted T cells, or PBMCs. The repertoires were released in a freely available public database meant as a resource for research on the immune response to SARS-CoV-2. Where available, HLA class I and class II types were taken from metadata supplied by the sample provider and were not determined by assay-based typing. The investigation overall reported the following: The quantity of clinical and demographic metadata differed by source and by participant and was supplied without curation.

V gives up 5 bases and J gives up 0 bases, and the segment between their germline ends measures 11 bases. The cysteine opens and the phenylalanine closes a CDR3 of 14 amino acids. Only CDR3 DNA remains: 42 bases, in frame from the first base. From the germline V gene (reference sequence), CDR1 is SEHNR and CDR2 is FQNEAQ. Worth noting for this clone: The antigen this receptor binds is unknown. There are no base qualities to consult, and no much larger clone falls within one base.

TCRbeta CDR3 regions were amplified from genomic DNA using the immunoSEQ Assay, a bias-controlled multiplex PCR. Under the source paper's analysis protocol: Nucleated cell counts per sample were estimated from amplification of reference gene primers within the assay. Sequence reads were collapsed and filtered to measure the absolute abundance of every unique TCRbeta CDR3 rearrangement. For each sample, productive Simpson clonality was calculated by taking the square root of Simpson's diversity index across productive rearrangements. The table was pulled from immuneACCESS by TCRdb, which kept in-frame rearrangements only. Such tables lose some clones; where checked, under half of the loss comes from unresolved V genes, and the rest has no known cause. V and J calls and clone size are given by that table; D and trimming were obtained from the DNA. Here the sample has about 280,000 clones; approximately 83% occur a single time. The ten largest account for around a tenth of the sample.

Another Seattle source contributed samples from volunteer blood donors who had recovered from COVID-19. Collaborating institutions collected whole blood in K2EDTA tubes following their own protocols. Collaborator samples were shipped for TCRbeta analysis as frozen whole blood, isolated PBMCs, or DNA extracted from either sample type. Sequenced: peripheral blood. This receptor was taken from a woman between 45 and 65 years old who had recovered from COVID-19. In this chain, TRBV7-9 is recombined with TRBJ2-7; no D gene can be assigned with confidence. The CDR3 region has the sequence CASSPRLVSYEQYF. DNA sequence: TGTGCCAGCAGCCCCCGTCTAGTCTCCTACGAGCAGTACTTC.